This T cell receptor (beta chain) was recovered during a study of T cell responses to AZD1222 COVID-19 vaccine. This clone appeared once. CDR1 is SGHTA and CDR2 is FQGNSA in the germline V gene. The CDR3 consists of 14 residues. The ends were cut back, 0 bases at V and 8 bases at J, with 13 bases in the middle. The method was immunoSEQ multiplex PCR; TCRdb's version includes in-frame clones alone and lacks a portion of them. The repertoire consists of under 80,000 clones, with around 84% occurring once and the leading ten covering approximately 21%. The chain uses TRBV7-2 and TRBJ1-2, with D possibly TRBD1 on 6 matching bases. This clonotype was obtained from an adult in good health. Here the sequenced sample was peripheral blood, taken on day 0 of AZD1222 vaccination. CDR3 protein: CASSLAPQGPGYTF. For the CDR3, the DNA is TGTGCCAGCAGCTTAGCGCCCCAGGGGCCCGGCTACACCTTC.